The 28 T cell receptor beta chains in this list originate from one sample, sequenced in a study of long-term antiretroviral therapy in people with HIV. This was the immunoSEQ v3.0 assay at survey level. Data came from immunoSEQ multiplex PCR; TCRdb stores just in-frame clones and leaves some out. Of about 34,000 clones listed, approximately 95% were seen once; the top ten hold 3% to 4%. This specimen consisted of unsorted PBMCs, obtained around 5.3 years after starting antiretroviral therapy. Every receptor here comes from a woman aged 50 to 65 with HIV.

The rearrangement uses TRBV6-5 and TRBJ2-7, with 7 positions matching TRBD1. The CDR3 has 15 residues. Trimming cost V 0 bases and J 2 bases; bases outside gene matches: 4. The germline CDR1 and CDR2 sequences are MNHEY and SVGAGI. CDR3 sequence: CASSYSRGGAYEQYF. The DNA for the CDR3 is TGTGCCAGCAGTTACTCGAGAGGGGGCGCCTACGAGCAGTACTTC.

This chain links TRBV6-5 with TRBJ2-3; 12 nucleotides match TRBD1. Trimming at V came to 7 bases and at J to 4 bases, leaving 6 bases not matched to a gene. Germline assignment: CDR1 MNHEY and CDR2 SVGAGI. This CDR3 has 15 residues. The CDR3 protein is CASTLGTGGADTQYF. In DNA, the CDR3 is TGTGCCAGCACCCTAGGGACAGGGGGCGCAGATACGCAGTATTTT.

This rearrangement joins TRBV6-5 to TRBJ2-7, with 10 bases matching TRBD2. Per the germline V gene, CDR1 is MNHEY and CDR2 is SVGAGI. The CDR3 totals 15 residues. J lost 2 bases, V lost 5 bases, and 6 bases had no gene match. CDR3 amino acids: CASSRASGGAYEQYF. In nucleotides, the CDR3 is TGTGCCAGCAGTAGGGCTAGCGGGGGAGCCTACGAGCAGTACTTC.

This CDR3 reads CASSLGGAGNQPQHF. The CDR3 coding sequence is TGTGCCAGCAGCTTGGGGGGCGCGGGCAATCAGCCCCAGCATTTT. The gene calls are TRBV5-6 and TRBJ1-5; a weak D match, TRBD1 (5 bases). Germline V gene lookup returns CDR1 SGHDT and CDR2 YYEEEE. This CDR3 is built from 15 residues. V was pared by 0 bases and J by 2 bases, with 9 bases between.

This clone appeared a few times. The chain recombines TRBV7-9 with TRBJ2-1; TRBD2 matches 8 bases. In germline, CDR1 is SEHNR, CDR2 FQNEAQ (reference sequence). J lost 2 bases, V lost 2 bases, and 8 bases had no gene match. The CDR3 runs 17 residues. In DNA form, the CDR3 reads TGTGCCAGCAGCTTAAGAATCGGGGGGGGTACCTACAATGAGCAGTTCTTC. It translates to CASSLRIGGGTYNEQFF. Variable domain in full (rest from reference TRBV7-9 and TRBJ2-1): DTGVSQNPRHKITKRGQNVTFRCDPISEHNRLYWYRQTLGQGPEFLTYFQNEAQLEKSRLLSDRFSAERPKGSFSTLEIQRTEQGDSAMYLCASSLRIGGGTYNEQFFGPGTRLTVL.

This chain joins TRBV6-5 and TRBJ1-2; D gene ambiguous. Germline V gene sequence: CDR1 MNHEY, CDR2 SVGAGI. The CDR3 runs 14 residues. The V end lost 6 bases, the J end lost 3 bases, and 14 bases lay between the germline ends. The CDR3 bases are TGTGCCAGCAGAGTCCACCTGAGAGACTATGGCTACACCTTC. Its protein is CASRVHLRDYGYTF.

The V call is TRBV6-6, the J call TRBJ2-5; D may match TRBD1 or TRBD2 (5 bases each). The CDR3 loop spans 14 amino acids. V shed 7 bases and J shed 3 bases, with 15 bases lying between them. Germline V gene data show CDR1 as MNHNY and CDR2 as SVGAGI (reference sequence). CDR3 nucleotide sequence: TGTGCCAGCACCCACGGGGCAGGGAAAGAGACCCAGTACTTC. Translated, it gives CASTHGAGKETQYF.

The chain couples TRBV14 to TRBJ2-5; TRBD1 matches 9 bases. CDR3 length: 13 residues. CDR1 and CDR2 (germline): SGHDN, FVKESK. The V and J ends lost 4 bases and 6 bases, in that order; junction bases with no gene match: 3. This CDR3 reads CASSRTGVKTQYF. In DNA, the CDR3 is TGTGCCAGCAGCCGGACAGGGGTAAAGACCCAGTACTTC.

DNA of the CDR3: TGTGCCAGCAGCTTAGTAACCGGGACAGGGCAGACCGGGGAGCTGTTTTTT. It codes for CASSLVTGTGQTGELFF. The genes are TRBV7-8 and TRBJ2-2, with 9 bases identical to TRBD1. Germline values: CDR1 SGHVS, CDR2 FQNEAQ. The ends lost 1 base at V and 5 bases at J; junction bases unmatched: 8. There are 17 residues in the CDR3. Based on the CDR3 plus reference TRBV7-8 and TRBJ2-2, the full variable domain is GAGVSQSPRYKVAKRGQDVALRCDPISGHVSLFWYQQALGQGPEFLTYFQNEAQLDKSGLPSDRFFAERPEGSVSTLKIQRTQQEDSAVYLCASSLVTGTGQTGELFFGEGSRLTVL.

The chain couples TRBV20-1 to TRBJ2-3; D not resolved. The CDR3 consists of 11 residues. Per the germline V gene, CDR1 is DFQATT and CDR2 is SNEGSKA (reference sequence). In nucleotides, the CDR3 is TGCGGCTTTTACGGAACAGATACGCAGTATTTT. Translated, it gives CGFYGTDTQYF.

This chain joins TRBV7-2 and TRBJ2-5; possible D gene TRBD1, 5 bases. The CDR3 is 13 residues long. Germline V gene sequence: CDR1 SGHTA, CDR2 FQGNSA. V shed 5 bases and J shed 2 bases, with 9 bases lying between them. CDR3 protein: CASSRTRQETQYF. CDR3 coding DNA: TGTGCCAGCAGCCGGACAAGACAAGAGACCCAGTACTTC.

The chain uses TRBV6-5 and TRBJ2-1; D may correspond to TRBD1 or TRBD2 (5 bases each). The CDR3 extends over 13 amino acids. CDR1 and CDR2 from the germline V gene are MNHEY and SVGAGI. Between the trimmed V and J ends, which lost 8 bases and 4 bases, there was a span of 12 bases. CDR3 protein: CASSSRGYNEQFF. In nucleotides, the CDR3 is TGTGCCAGCTCTTCGAGGGGTTACAATGAGCAGTTCTTC.

CDR3 sequence reads: CASSTYNEQFF. As DNA, the CDR3 is TGTGCCAGCAGTACCTACAATGAGCAGTTCTTC. V and J are TRBV6-6 and TRBJ2-1, with unresolved D. The germline CDR1 and CDR2 sequences are MNHNY and SVGAGI (reference sequence). The CDR3 is 11 residues long. V was cut by 5 bases and J by 2 bases, with 1 base left in between.

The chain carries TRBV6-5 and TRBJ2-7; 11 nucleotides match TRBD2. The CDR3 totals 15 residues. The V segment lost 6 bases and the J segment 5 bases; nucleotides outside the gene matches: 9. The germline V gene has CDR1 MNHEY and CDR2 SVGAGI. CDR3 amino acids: CASSPTSGVRNEQYF. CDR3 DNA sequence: TGTGCCAGCAGCCCGACTAGCGGGGTTCGGAACGAGCAGTACTTC.

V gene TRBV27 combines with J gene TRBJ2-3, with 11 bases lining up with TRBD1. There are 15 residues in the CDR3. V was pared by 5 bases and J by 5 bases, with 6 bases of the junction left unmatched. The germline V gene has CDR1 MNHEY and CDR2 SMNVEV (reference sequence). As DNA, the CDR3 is TGTGCCAGCAGTAGGACAGGGGGCCTCGGAGATACGCAGTATTTT. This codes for CASSRTGGLGDTQYF.

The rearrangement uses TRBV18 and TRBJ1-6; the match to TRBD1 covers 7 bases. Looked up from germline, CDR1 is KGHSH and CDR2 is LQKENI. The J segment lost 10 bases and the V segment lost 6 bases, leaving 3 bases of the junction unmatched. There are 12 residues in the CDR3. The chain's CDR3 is CASSTGDSPLHF. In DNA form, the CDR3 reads TGTGCCAGCTCTACAGGGGACTCACCCCTCCACTTT.

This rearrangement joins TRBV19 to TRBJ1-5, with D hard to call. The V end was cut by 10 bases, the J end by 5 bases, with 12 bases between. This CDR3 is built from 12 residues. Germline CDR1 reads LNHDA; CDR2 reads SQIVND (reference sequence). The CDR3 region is CATLTQDQPQHF. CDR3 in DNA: TGTGCCACTTTGACGCAGGATCAGCCCCAGCATTTT.

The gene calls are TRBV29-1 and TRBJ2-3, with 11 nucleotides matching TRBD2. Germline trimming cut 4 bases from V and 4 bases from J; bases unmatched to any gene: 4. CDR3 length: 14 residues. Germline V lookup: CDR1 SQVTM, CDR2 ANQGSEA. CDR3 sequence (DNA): TGCAGCGTTGCGGGGACTAGCGGCGCAGATACGCAGTATTTT. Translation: CSVAGTSGADTQYF.

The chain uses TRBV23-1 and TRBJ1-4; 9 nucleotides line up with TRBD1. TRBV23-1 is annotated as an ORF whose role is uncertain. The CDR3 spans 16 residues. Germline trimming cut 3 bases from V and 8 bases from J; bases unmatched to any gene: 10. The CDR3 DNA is TGCGCCAGCAGTCACCAGCCGGGACAGGGTTGCGAAAAACTGTTTTTT. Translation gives CASSHQPGQGCEKLFF.

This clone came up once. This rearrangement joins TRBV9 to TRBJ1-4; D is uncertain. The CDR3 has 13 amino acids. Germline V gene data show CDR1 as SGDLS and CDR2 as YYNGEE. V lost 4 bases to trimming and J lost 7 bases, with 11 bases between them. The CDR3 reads CASSFRDSEKLFF. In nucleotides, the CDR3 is TGTGCCAGCAGCTTCCGGGATAGTGAAAAACTGTTTTTT.

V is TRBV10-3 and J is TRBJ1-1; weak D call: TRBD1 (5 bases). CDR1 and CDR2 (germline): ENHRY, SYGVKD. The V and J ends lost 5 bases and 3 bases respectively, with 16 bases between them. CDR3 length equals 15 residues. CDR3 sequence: CAISRETDSYTEAFF. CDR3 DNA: TGTGCCATCAGTAGGGAGACAGATTCGTACACTGAAGCTTTCTTT.

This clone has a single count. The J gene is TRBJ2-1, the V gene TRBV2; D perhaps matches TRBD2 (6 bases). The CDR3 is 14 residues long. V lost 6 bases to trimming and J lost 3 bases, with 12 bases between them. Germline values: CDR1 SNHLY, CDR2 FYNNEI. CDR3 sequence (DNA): TGTGCCAGCAGGGCCGGGACTTACTACAATGAGCAGTTCTTC. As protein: CASRAGTYYNEQFF.

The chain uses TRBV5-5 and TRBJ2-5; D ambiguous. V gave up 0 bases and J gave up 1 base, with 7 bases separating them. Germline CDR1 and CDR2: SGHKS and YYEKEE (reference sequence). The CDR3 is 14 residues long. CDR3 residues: CASSLGHSQETQYF. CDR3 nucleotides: TGTGCCAGCAGCTTGGGTCACAGCCAAGAGACCCAGTACTTC.

Here the CDR3 reads CASSPRTGGTYGYTF. The CDR3, as DNA: TGTGCCAGCAGTCCCCGGACAGGGGGCACCTATGGCTACACCTTC. The gene calls are TRBV6-1 and TRBJ1-2, with 11 bases identical to TRBD1. Losses at the gene ends were 5 bases for V and 4 bases for J; bases not matched to a gene: 6. Looked up from germline, CDR1 is MNHNS and CDR2 is SASEGT. The CDR3 totals 15 residues.

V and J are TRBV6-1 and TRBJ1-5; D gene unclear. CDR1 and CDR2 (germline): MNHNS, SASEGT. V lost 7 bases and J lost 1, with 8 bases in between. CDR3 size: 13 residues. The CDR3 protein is CASNEQSNQPQHF. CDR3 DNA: TGTGCCAGCAACGAACAAAGCAATCAGCCCCAGCATTTT.

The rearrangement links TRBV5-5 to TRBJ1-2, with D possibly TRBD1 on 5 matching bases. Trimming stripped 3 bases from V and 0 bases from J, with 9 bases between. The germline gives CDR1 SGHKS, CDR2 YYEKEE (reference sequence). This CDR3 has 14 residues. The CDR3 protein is CASSSWGANYGYTF. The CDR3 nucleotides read TGTGCCAGCAGCTCGTGGGGGGCTAACTATGGCTACACCTTC.

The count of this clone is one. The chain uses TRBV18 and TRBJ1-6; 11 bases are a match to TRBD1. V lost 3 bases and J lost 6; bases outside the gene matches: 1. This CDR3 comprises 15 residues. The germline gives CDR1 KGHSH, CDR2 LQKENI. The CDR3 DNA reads TGTGCCAGCTCACCCGGGACAGGGGGTAATTCACCCCTCCACTTT. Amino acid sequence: CASSPGTGGNSPLHF.

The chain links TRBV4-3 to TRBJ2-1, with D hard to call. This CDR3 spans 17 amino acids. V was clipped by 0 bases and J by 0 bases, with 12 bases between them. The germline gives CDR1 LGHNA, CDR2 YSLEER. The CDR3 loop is CASSQDLGRSSYNEQFF. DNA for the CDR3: TGCGCCAGCAGCCAAGATCTTGGCAGAAGCTCCTACAATGAGCAGTTCTTC.